The next 26 T cell receptor beta chains were all read from a single sample in a study of T cell responses to AZD1222 COVID-19 vaccine. TCRdb's copy holds only in-frame clones and misses some; the assay was immunoSEQ multiplex PCR. The sample yields about 120,000 clones, 70% to 90% seen once. The sample was peripheral blood, taken on day 0 of AZD1222 vaccination. The receptors originated from an adult in good health.

This rearrangement joins TRBV19 to TRBJ1-1, with 7 positions matching TRBD1. The ends lost 4 bases at V and 1 base at J; junction bases unmatched: 3. CDR3 length: 14 residues. Per the germline V gene, CDR1 is LNHDA and CDR2 is SQIVND (reference sequence). Here the CDR3 reads CASSRGQSNTEAFF. DNA for the CDR3: TGTGCCAGTAGTAGGGGACAGTCGAACACTGAAGCTTTCTTT. The whole variable domain, remainder taken from reference TRBV19 and TRBJ1-1, is DGGITQSPKYLFRKEGQNVTLSCEQNLNHDAMYWYRQDPGQGLRLIYYSQIVNDFQKGDIAEGYSVSREKKESFPLTVTSAQKNPTAFYLCASSRGQSNTEAFFGQGTRLTVV.

The rearrangement uses TRBV5-1 and TRBJ2-1; TRBD2 aligns across 12 bases. The CDR3 loop spans 17 amino acids. Germline-derived CDR1 and CDR2 are SGHRS and YFSETQ. The junction had 5 bases not matched to a gene; V was cut back by 0 bases and J by 4 bases. The CDR3 sequence: CASSLANLAGGYNEQFF. CDR3 nucleotide sequence: TGCGCCAGCAGCTTGGCCAATCTAGCGGGGGGGTACAATGAGCAGTTCTTC.

This chain connects TRBV28 to TRBJ2-2; 8 bases line up with TRBD1. The CDR3 loop spans 16 amino acids. V lost 3 bases to trimming and J lost 4 bases; unmatched junction nucleotides: 7. Germline CDR1 reads MDHEN; CDR2 reads SYDVKM. The CDR3 DNA follows: TGTGCCAGCAGTTTTTATGGCAGGGGGCGCACCGGGGAGCTGTTTTTT. This encodes CASSFYGRGRTGELFF.

The chain has TRBV7-2 and TRBJ1-6; D gene unclear. This CDR3 region has 13 residues. Germline CDR1 is SGHTA and CDR2 is FQGNSA. Between the trimmed V and J ends, which lost 2 bases and 9 bases, there was a span of 8 bases. The CDR3 DNA follows: TGTGCCAGCAGCTTAAGCTGGGGTTCACCCCTCCACTTT. Translating it yields CASSLSWGSPLHF.

This clone turned up a few times. The chain couples TRBV9 to TRBJ2-7; either TRBD1 or TRBD2 may fit D (5 bases each). There are 15 residues in the CDR3. Germline V gene data show CDR1 as SGDLS and CDR2 as YYNGEE. V was cut by 3 bases and J by 0 bases, with 13 bases left in between. The CDR3 DNA reads TGTGCCAGCAGCGCAAGAGGGGATTTCTCCTACGAGCAGTACTTC. This codes for CASSARGDFSYEQYF.

The rearrangement links TRBV7-4 to TRBJ1-5; TRBD1 might be the D (6 bases). The germline V gene encodes CDR1 SGHVT and CDR2 SQSDAQ. The CDR3 extends over 15 amino acids. V dropped 5 bases and J dropped 1 base, with 12 bases sitting between them. The CDR3 here is CASSPQGASNQPQHF. CDR3 coding DNA: TGTGCCAGCAGCCCACAGGGAGCGAGCAATCAGCCCCAGCATTTT.

CDR3 in DNA: TGCGCCAGCAGCCAGGCGATCGGACAGATTCAGCCCCAGCATTTT. Translating it yields CASSQAIGQIQPQHF. This chain connects TRBV4-1 to TRBJ1-5; weak D call: TRBD1 (6 bases). Deletions cut 3 bases from V and 6 bases from J, with 15 bases between. This CDR3 contains 15 residues. Germline CDR1 MGHRA, CDR2 YSYEKL.

The chain joins TRBV7-2 to TRBJ1-1; D not certain. Germline lookup yields CDR1 SGHTA and CDR2 FQGNSA. The V gene lost 3 bases and the J gene lost 0 bases, with 2 bases spanning the gap. This CDR3 has 12 residues. CDR3 residues: CASSFMNTEAFF. The CDR3 DNA follows: TGTGCCAGCAGCTTTATGAACACTGAAGCTTTCTTT.

The rearrangement joins TRBV30 to TRBJ1-3; 8 bases map to TRBD1. This CDR3 is 14 amino acids long. Unmatched junction bases numbered 6, after V lost 4 bases and J lost 4 bases. CDR1 GTSNPN and CDR2 SVGIG come from the germline V gene (reference sequence). CDR3: CAWNFRGPGNTIYF. CDR3 DNA: TGTGCCTGGAACTTCAGGGGGCCAGGAAACACCATATATTTT.

The chain links TRBV29-1 to TRBJ2-7; no reliable D call. The CDR3 covers 12 residues. V was shortened by 4 bases and J by 6 bases, with 13 bases between the two germline ends. Germline V gene lookup returns CDR1 SQVTM and CDR2 ANQGSEA. The CDR3 sequence is CSVASPPSEQYF. The CDR3, as DNA: TGCAGCGTTGCAAGCCCCCCCAGCGAGCAGTACTTC.

The chain carries TRBV5-8 and TRBJ2-1; D is ambiguous. Germline loops: CDR1 SGHTS, CDR2 YDEGEE. CDR3 length: 11 residues. Trimming removed 2 bases from V and 9 bases from J, with 6 bases in between. CDR3 bases: TGTGCCAGCAGCTTACAGTTTGAGCAGTTCTTC. It translates to CASSLQFEQFF.

The rearrangement links TRBV7-8 to TRBJ2-7; D possibly corresponds to TRBD1 (5 bases). The CDR3 is made up of 13 amino acids. The ends were cut back, 0 bases at V and 6 bases at J, with 9 bases in the middle. Germline-derived CDR1 and CDR2 are SGHVS and FQNEAQ. In nucleotides, the CDR3 is TGTGCCAGCAGCTTAGCGGGGCAGGCCGAGCAGTACTTC. This codes for CASSLAGQAEQYF.

This clone was seen a few times. The chain joins TRBV7-3 to TRBJ2-6, with D uncertain. Germline CDR1 is SGHTA and CDR2 is FQGTGA. This CDR3 contains 14 residues. The V and J ends lost 1 base and 0 bases respectively, with 1 base between them. The chain's CDR3 is CASSLNSGANVLTF. The CDR3 DNA is TGTGCCAGCAGCTTAAACTCTGGGGCCAACGTCCTGACTTTC.

V usage is TRBV27 and J usage is TRBJ2-3, with 7 bases that match TRBD1. CDR1 MNHEY and CDR2 SMNVEV come from the germline V gene (reference sequence). V shed 2 bases, J shed 6 bases, and the junction held 11 bases outside the gene matches. The CDR3 runs 16 residues. The CDR3 coding sequence is TGTGCCAGCAGTTTAACCCGAGGACAGGCGCCCGATACGCAGTATTTT. Amino acids: CASSLTRGQAPDTQYF.

The chain has TRBV28 and TRBJ2-1, with 10 bases that match TRBD2. Trimming cost V 5 bases and J 2 bases; bases outside gene matches: 6. Germline CDR1 MDHEN, CDR2 SYDVKM. The CDR3 covers 16 residues. The CDR3 DNA reads as TGTGCCAGCAGTCCCGCGAGCGGGAGGGCCTACAATGAGCAGTTCTTC. This codes for CASSPASGRAYNEQFF. Full variable domain (remainder filled in from reference TRBV28 and TRBJ2-1): DVKVTQSSRYLVKRTGEKVFLECVQDMDHENMFWYRQDPGLGLRLIYFSYDVKMKEKGDIPEGYSVSREKKERFSLILESASTNQTSMYLCASSPASGRAYNEQFFGPGTRLTVL.

This chain connects TRBV2 to TRBJ2-5, with D possibly being TRBD1 or TRBD2 (5 bases each). CDR1 is SNHLY and CDR2 is FYNNEI in the germline V gene. This CDR3 has 14 amino acids. V was clipped by 9 bases and J by 7 bases, with 21 bases between them. The CDR3, as DNA: TGTGCCAGTTACTCTCCGGGGCCAAAAGGGACCCAGTACTTC. Protein product: CASYSPGPKGTQYF.

This clone was recorded once. The V gene is TRBV2, the J gene TRBJ2-7, with 7 bases lining up with TRBD1. Germline V CDR1 and CDR2: SNHLY, FYNNEI. This CDR3 has 14 residues. J was trimmed by 2 bases and V by 10 bases; bases with no gene match: 11. The CDR3: CATTRDRGPYEQYF. The CDR3 DNA is TGTGCCACCACCCGGGACAGAGGTCCCTACGAGCAGTACTTC.

The chain employs TRBV7-8 and TRBJ2-4; 9 nucleotides align to TRBD1. Per germline, CDR1 SGHVS and CDR2 FQNEAQ. The CDR3 covers 15 residues. V was pared by 0 bases and J by 8 bases, with 5 bases of the junction left unmatched. The CDR3 DNA reads TGTGCCAGCAGCTTAGCCGCGGACAGGGGAGACATTCAGTACTTC. Residues: CASSLAADRGDIQYF. The full variable domain, in which reference TRBV7-8 and TRBJ2-4 provide the parts outside the CDR3, is GAGVSQSPRYKVAKRGQDVALRCDPISGHVSLFWYQQALGQGPEFLTYFQNEAQLDKSGLPSDRFFAERPEGSVSTLKIQRTQQEDSAVYLCASSLAADRGDIQYFGAGTRLSVL.

V usage is TRBV2 and J usage is TRBJ2-2, with TRBD2 matching over 9 bases. The CDR3 is made up of 14 amino acids. CDR1 and CDR2 from the germline V gene are SNHLY and FYNNEI. V dropped 10 bases and J dropped 8; count of bases not matched to a gene: 11. The CDR3: CATRRREGGGELFF. The CDR3 DNA reads as TGTGCCACGCGGCGGCGGGAGGGAGGTGGGGAGCTGTTTTTT.

CDR3 in amino acids: CASSLAPYGYTF. CDR3 coding DNA: TGTGCCAGCAGTTTGGCACCCTATGGCTACACCTTC. The chain joins TRBV12-3 or TRBV12-4 to TRBJ1-2; D is undetermined. V was cut by 3 bases and J by 4 bases, with 6 bases left in between. CDR3 length: 12 residues.

This clone has only one observation. V usage is TRBV5-1 and J usage is TRBJ2-3; 12 bases map to TRBD2. The CDR3 runs to 14 residues. V lost 3 bases, J lost 5 bases, and 1 base stayed unmatched. Germline V gives CDR1 SGHRS, CDR2 YFSETQ. CDR3 sequence (DNA): TGCGCCAGCAGCTCTAGCGGGAGGGGAGATACGCAGTATTTT. Translation gives CASSSSGRGDTQYF. Full variable domain (missing parts from reference TRBV5-1 and TRBJ2-3): KAGVTQTPRYLIKTRGQQVTLSCSPISGHRSVSWYQQTPGQGLQFLFEYFSETQRNKGNFPGRFSGRQFSNSRSEMNVSTLELGDSALYLCASSSSGRGDTQYFGPGTRLTVL.

J is TRBJ1-2 and V is TRBV28, with 11 positions matching TRBD1. Per germline, CDR1 MDHEN and CDR2 SYDVKM. The CDR3 covers 15 residues. V lost 6 bases, J lost 7 bases, and 10 bases stayed unmatched. The CDR3 region has the DNA TGTGCCAGCAGACCACCGGGACAGGGGGTAGTTGGCTACACCTTC. This codes for CASRPPGQGVVGYTF.

This chain links TRBV4-1 with TRBJ1-2; TRBD1 is a possible D gene (5 bases). Germline CDR1 and CDR2: MGHRA and YSYEKL. The ends were cut back, 0 bases at V and 4 bases at J, with 9 bases in the middle. The CDR3 length is 14 residues. The DNA of the CDR3 is TGCGCCAGCAGCCAAGATGTGGGGGTCTATGGCTACACCTTC. This codes for CASSQDVGVYGYTF.

The gene calls are TRBV3-1 (or the pseudogene TRBV3-2) and TRBJ1-3, with TRBD1 matching 12 bases. Germline V gene data show CDR1 as LGHDT and CDR2 as YNNKEL (reference sequence). V shed 1 base and J 2 bases; nucleotides not matched to a gene: 18. The CDR3 spans 22 residues. The CDR3 nucleotides are TGTGCCAGCAGCCAAGGGTATAGATGGGACAGGGGGCCCCTGAGACCTGGAAACACCATATATTTT. As protein: CASSQGYRWDRGPLRPGNTIYF.

The V and J genes are TRBV11-2 and TRBJ2-7; weak D call: TRBD1 (6 bases). The CDR3 extends over 17 amino acids. Trimming removed 3 bases from V and 3 bases from J, with 21 bases in between. Per the germline V gene, CDR1 is SGHAT and CDR2 is FQNNGV. CDR3 in DNA: TGTGCCAGCAGCTTCAGCTCGACAGGCACCTTCGGCTACGAGCAGTACTTC. As protein: CASSFSSTGTFGYEQYF.

The chain carries TRBV7-3 and TRBJ1-6, with D tentatively TRBD1 (5 bases). Germline V gene sequence: CDR1 SGHTA, CDR2 FQGTGA. Trimming cost V 2 bases and J 0 bases, with 11 bases left between them. This CDR3 has 17 residues. The CDR3 loop reads CASSLGDGSSYNSPLHF. Written as DNA, the CDR3 is TGTGCCAGCAGCTTAGGGGACGGTAGCTCCTATAATTCACCCCTCCACTTT. The full variable domain, completed using reference TRBV7-3 and TRBJ1-6, is GAGVSQTPSNKVTEKGKYVELRCDPISGHTALYWYRQSLGQGPEFLIYFQGTGAADDSGLPNDRFFAVRPEGSVSTLKIQRTERGDSAVYLCASSLGDGSSYNSPLHFGNGTRLTVT.